This is a list of T cell receptor beta chains from one sample in a study of T-cell reconstitution after alpha-beta-depleted transplantation in children. TCRdb analysed the PCR reads with MiXCR anew, one entry per CDR3 protein. The table shows approximately 520,000 distinct CDR3 sequences, with approximately 30% occurring only once. The input for sequencing was PBMCs from the stem cell graft donor, taken from the stem cell graft. The receptors stem from a human donor who donated a stem cell graft to a child with aplastic anemia. Both conserved end residues are part of each CDR3. Size values are once, few and many counts, or a class for expanded clones, and some rows have none.

TRBV30	-	TRBJ2-2	CAWSKGNGELFF
TRBV24-1	-	TRBJ1-5	CATTGHQPQHF
TRBV6-2/TRBV6-3	-	TRBJ1-1	CASSFTGGWTEAFF
TRBV20-1	-	TRBJ2-1	CSASDRYEQFF
TRBV20-1	few	TRBJ2-7	CSAPGQGAYEQYF
TRBV6-5	few	TRBJ1-1	CASSYRKGEGQGIEAFF
TRBV9	few	TRBJ1-6	CASSVAPSAQMGSPLHF
TRBV29-1	few	TRBJ2-2	CSVGGHSAGELFF
TRBV7-9	-	TRBJ2-3	CASSLEGQDTDTQYF
TRBV6-5	few	TRBJ1-5	CASSYRAGGSQPQHF
TRBV7-2	-	TRBJ2-5	CASSPRTGGEETQYF
TRBV7-2	few	TRBJ2-1	CASSLNAQPHNEQFF
TRBV15	-	TRBJ1-5	CATSRGGPGQPQHF
TRBV19	-	TRBJ1-1	CASSIRTGFEAFF
TRBV4-3	-	TRBJ2-3	CASSPGAAFTDTQYF
TRBV27	-	TRBJ1-2	CASSLVGHLQVKGYTF
TRBV6-2/TRBV6-3	few	TRBJ2-7	CASNVYEQYF
TRBV7-9	few	TRBJ1-2	CASSFKARGNGYTF
TRBV7-8	-	TRBJ2-7	CASSLVPGSYEQYF
TRBV7-9	few	TRBJ1-6	CASTTGTGGLSPLHF
TRBV7-8	few	TRBJ1-5	CASSPGQVVPQHF
TRBV6-1	-	TRBJ2-5	CASKAAEVMKTQYF
TRBV27	-	TRBJ1-2	CASSSLDGVDGYTF
TRBV4-3	-	TRBJ1-1	CASSQVAVNTEAFF
TRBV11-3	-	TRBJ2-5	CASSLRQEETQYF
TRBV29-1	-	TRBJ1-2	CSAGILYGYTF
TRBV5-4	-	TRBJ2-5	CASSPGLAGVGETQYF
TRBV27	-	TRBJ2-3	CASSPWEFTDTQYF
TRBV6-5	many	TRBJ2-2	CASSFSGTRTGELFF
TRBV7-8	-	TRBJ2-1	CASSVTTASSYNEQFF
TRBV7-3	-	TRBJ2-3	CASSFGLANTDTQYF
TRBV6-5	-	TRBJ2-3	CASYSGESTDTQYF
TRBV2	-	TRBJ2-1	CASSDRLAGRNEQFF
TRBV15	few	TRBJ2-3	CATSVLGGTGESDTQYF
TRBV7-6	-	TRBJ2-1	CASSALGAYNEQFF
TRBV5-1	-	TRBJ1-2	CASSLDSRQTNYGYTF
TRBV12-3/TRBV12-4	-	TRBJ2-3	CASSQGTSGSWGTDTQYF
TRBV12-3/TRBV12-4	-	TRBJ1-1	CASSWGSTEAFF
TRBV27	-	TRBJ1-5	CARELGHQPQHF
TRBV20-1	-	TRBJ2-5	CSAGLAGGQETQYF
TRBV4-3	-	TRBJ1-1	CASSLARTGGTEAFF